The TCR beta chain under discussion was sequenced for a study of T cell repertoires in cytomegalovirus infection. Study in general: Both a matching HLA type and CMV infection were indicated by public TCR beta signatures.

Regarding the study as a whole: What dominated the ex vivo response were HLA-C-restricted CMV-specific TCR beta clonotypes. Cumulative frequency of public TCR beta families picked out carriers of CMV plus the relevant HLA.

Deletions cut 5 bases from V and 2 bases from J, with 19 bases between. This CDR3 comprises 16 residues. Germline values: CDR1 SGHTA, CDR2 FQGNSA. In this sample, this clonotype turned up many times. Its specificity is unknown. TCRdb re-called the reads with MiXCR, one entry per CDR3 protein. The table lists 400,000 or so distinct CDR3 sequences, 15% to 20% of them singletons, with 8.7% in the top ten. This receptor was taken from a human donor in good health (CMV status not recorded). Some clones in this sample may be carry-over from other donors' samples. The chain couples TRBV7-2 to TRBJ2-7, with D possibly being TRBD2 (8 bases). Sequencing input: PBMCs. The CDR3 reads CASSARGPGGPYEQYF. The CDR3 nucleotides are TGTGCCAGCAGCGCTAGGGGGCCGGGAGGGCCCTACGAGCAGTACTTC.